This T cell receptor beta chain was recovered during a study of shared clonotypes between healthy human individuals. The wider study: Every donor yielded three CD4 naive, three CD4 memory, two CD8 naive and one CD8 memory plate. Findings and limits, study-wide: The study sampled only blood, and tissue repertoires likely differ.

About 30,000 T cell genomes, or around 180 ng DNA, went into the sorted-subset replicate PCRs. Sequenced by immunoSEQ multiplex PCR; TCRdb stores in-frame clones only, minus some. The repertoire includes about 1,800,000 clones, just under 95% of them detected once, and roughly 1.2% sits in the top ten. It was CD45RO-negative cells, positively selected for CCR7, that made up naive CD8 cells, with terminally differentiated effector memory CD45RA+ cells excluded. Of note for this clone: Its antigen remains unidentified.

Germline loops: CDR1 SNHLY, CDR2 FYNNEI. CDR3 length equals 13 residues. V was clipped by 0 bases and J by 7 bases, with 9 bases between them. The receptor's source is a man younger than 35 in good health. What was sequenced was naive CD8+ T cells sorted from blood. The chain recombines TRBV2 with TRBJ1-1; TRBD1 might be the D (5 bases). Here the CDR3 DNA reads TGTGCCAGCAGTGAAGCGATGGGGGGTGAAGCTTTCTTT. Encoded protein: CASSEAMGGEAFF.